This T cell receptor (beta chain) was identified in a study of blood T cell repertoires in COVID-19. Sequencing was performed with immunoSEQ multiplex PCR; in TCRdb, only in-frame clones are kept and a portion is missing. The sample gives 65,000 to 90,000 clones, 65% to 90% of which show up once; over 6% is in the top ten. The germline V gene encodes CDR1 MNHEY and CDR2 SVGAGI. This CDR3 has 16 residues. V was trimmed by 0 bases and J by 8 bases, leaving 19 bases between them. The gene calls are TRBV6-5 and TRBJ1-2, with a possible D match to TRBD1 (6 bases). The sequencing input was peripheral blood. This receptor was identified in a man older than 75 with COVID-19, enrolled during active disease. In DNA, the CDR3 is TGTGCCAGCAGTTACTCGATAGGCGGGGGGGCGATAGGCTACACCTTC. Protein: CASSYSIGGGAIGYTF.